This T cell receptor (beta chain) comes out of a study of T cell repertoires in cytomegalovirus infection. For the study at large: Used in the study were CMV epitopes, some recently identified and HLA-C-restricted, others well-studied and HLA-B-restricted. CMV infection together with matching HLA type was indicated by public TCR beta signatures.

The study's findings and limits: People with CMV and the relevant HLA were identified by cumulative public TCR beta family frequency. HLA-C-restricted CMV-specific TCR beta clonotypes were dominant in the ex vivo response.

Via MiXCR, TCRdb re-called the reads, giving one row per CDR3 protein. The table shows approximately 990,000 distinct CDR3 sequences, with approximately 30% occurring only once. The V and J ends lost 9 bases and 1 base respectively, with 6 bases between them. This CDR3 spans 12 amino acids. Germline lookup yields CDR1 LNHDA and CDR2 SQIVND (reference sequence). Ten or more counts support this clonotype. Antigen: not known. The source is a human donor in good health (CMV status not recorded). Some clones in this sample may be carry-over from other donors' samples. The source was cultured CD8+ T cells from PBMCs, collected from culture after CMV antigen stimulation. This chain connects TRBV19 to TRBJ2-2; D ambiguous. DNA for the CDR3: TGTGCCAGCAGTGGGAACACCGGGGAGCTGTTTTTT. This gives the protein CASSGNTGELFF.